One sample yielded the 26 T cell receptor beta chains listed below, sequenced in a study of blood T cell repertoires in COVID-19. Here immunoSEQ multiplex PCR was the method, and the copy in TCRdb shows in-frame clones only, minus some. The sample contains approximately 70,000 clones, approximately 88% of which appear only once. What was sequenced was peripheral blood. Source of these receptors: a woman aged 45-65 years with acute or convalescent COVID-19.

V and J are TRBV6-5 and TRBJ1-5; possibly TRBD1 for D (5 bases). CDR1 is MNHEY and CDR2 is SVGAGI in the germline V gene. V lost 5 bases and J 4 bases, leaving 15 bases between the germline ends. The length of the CDR3 is 15 residues. CDR3 loop: CASSPRRGRNQPQHF. CDR3 DNA: TGTGCCAGCAGTCCCCGGCGGGGCAGAAATCAGCCCCAGCATTTT.

This clone has a single count. Other DNA sequences from this sample encode an identical CDR3 as well. This rearrangement joins TRBV6-5 to TRBJ1-3; 9 bases align to TRBD1. Germline V gene lookup returns CDR1 MNHEY and CDR2 SVGAGI. The CDR3 runs 16 residues. J lost 2 bases, V lost 0 bases, and 2 bases had no gene match. The CDR3 region is CASSYSRQGAGNTIYF. As DNA, the CDR3 is TGTGCCAGCAGTTACTCGAGACAGGGGGCTGGAAACACCATATATTTT.

The chain joins TRBV6-2 or TRBV6-3 to TRBJ2-2; 13 bases agree with TRBD2. Germline loops: CDR1 MNHEY, CDR2 SVGEGT. The CDR3 loop spans 15 amino acids. The V and J ends lost 6 bases and 6 bases, in that order; junction bases with no gene match: 4. DNA for the CDR3: TGTGCCAGCAGCGGACTAGCGGGAGTTGCCGGGGAGCTGTTTTTT. This codes for CASSGLAGVAGELFF.

The V call is TRBV28, the J call TRBJ2-7; 9 bases map to TRBD1. The germline V gene encodes CDR1 MDHEN and CDR2 SYDVKM. J was trimmed by 3 bases and V by 7 bases; bases with no gene match: 7. The CDR3 runs 14 residues. The CDR3 loop is CASTSGTGFYEQYF. In DNA form, the CDR3 reads TGTGCCAGCACTTCCGGGACAGGGTTCTACGAGCAGTACTTC.

This chain connects TRBV27 to TRBJ1-1; TRBD1 agrees at 7 bases. Germline CDR1 and CDR2: MNHEY and SMNVEV (reference sequence). This CDR3 has 15 amino acids. The trim removed 2 bases at V and 1 base at J, leaving 4 bases unmatched. CDR3 sequence: CASSLLTGRNTEAFF. As DNA, the CDR3 is TGTGCCAGCAGTTTACTGACAGGGAGGAACACTGAAGCTTTCTTT.

J is TRBJ2-5 and V is TRBV18; no clear D gene. V lost 2 bases to trimming and J lost 2 bases, with 6 bases between them. The CDR3 is 13 amino acids. In germline, CDR1 is KGHSH, CDR2 LQKENI. The CDR3 sequence: CASSPTVQETQYF. The CDR3, as DNA: TGTGCCAGCTCACCAACGGTACAAGAGACCCAGTACTTC.

The rearrangement uses TRBV18 and TRBJ1-2; 8 bases are a match to TRBD1. The V gene's germline CDR1 is KGHSH and CDR2 LQKENI. The V and J ends lost 2 bases and 4 bases, in that order; junction bases with no gene match: 9. This CDR3 comprises 16 residues. The CDR3 region has the DNA TGTGCCAGCTCACCAACGGACAGGGTCACCGGCTATGGCTACACCTTC. This sequence encodes CASSPTDRVTGYGYTF.

This clone turned up a few times. The chain joins TRBV27 to TRBJ1-2; D remains unclear. Germline lookup yields CDR1 MNHEY and CDR2 SMNVEV (reference sequence). V lost 3 bases, J lost 0 bases, and 5 bases lay in between. The CDR3 extends over 13 amino acids. DNA of the CDR3: TGTGCCAGCAGTTTTGCGCCTAACTATGGCTACACCTTC. This sequence encodes CASSFAPNYGYTF.

There are many counts of this clone. V is TRBV11-2 and J is TRBJ2-2; the D gene is possibly TRBD2 (6 bases). Germline V CDR1 and CDR2: SGHAT, FQNNGV. Trimming cost V 7 bases and J 3 bases, with 21 bases left between them. The CDR3 runs 17 residues. The CDR3 coding sequence is TGTGCCAGCACCGCTCCGGCCGCGGGAATCCACACCGGGGAGCTGTTTTTT. The encoded protein is CASTAPAAGIHTGELFF. Full variable domain (rest looked up from reference TRBV11-2 and TRBJ2-2): EAGVAQSPRYKIIEKRQSVAFWCNPISGHATLYWYQQILGQGPKLLIQFQNNGVVDDSQLPKDRFSAERLKGVDSTLKIQPAKLEDSAVYLCASTAPAAGIHTGELFFGEGSRLTVL.

This clone was found a few times. The V and J genes are TRBV4-1 and TRBJ2-7; 7 positions match TRBD2. V was pared by 1 base and J by 3 bases, with 0 bases of the junction left unmatched. This CDR3 has 13 residues. From germline, CDR1 is MGHRA and CDR2 YSYEKL. CDR3 loop: CASSQGGGYEQYF. The CDR3 DNA follows: TGCGCCAGCAGCCAAGGGGGGGGCTACGAGCAGTACTTC.

The rearrangement links TRBV7-9 to TRBJ1-3; 9 positions match TRBD1. CDR1 SEHNR and CDR2 FQNEAQ come from the germline V gene (reference sequence). The V gene end was trimmed by 5 bases and the J gene end by 4 bases; junction bases not matched to a gene: 6. The CDR3 sequence is 15 residues long. The CDR3 DNA reads TGTGCCAGCAGCGACACAGGGGGCGCGGGAAACACCATATATTTT. This codes for CASSDTGGAGNTIYF.

The chain is built from TRBV6-5 and TRBJ1-1; D might be TRBD1 (6 bases). From germline, CDR1 is MNHEY and CDR2 SVGAGI. V shed 7 bases and J shed 8 bases, with 17 bases lying between them. CDR3 length: 13 amino acids. CDR3 bases: TGTGCCAGCAAAGAGACAGGTGGTCGCGAAGCTTTCTTT. This translates into CASKETGGREAFF.

The chain combines TRBV30 with TRBJ1-6; unclear D gene. The CDR3 spans 13 residues. Germline V gene data show CDR1 as GTSNPN and CDR2 as SVGIG (reference sequence). V was trimmed by 5 bases and J by 0 bases, leaving 5 bases between them. Written as DNA, the CDR3 is TGTGCCTGGGGGAGCTCCTATAATTCACCCCTCCACTTT. Protein sequence: CAWGSSYNSPLHF. The full variable domain, its missing parts supplied by reference TRBV30 and TRBJ1-6, is SQTIHQWPATLVQPVGSPLSLECTVEGTSNPNLYWYRQAAGRGLQLLFYSVGIGQISSEVPQNLSASRPQDRQFILSSKKLLLSDSGFYLCAWGSSYNSPLHFGNGTRLTVT.

This clone was counted between two and nine times. The gene calls are TRBV3-1 (or the pseudogene TRBV3-2) and TRBJ1-3; D is uncertain. The CDR3 is 15 residues long. CDR1 and CDR2 from the germline V gene are LGHDT and YNNKEL (reference sequence). Trimming removed 1 base at V and 1 base at J, with 8 bases between. This chain's CDR3 is CASSQVRTSGNTIYF. For the CDR3, the DNA is TGTGCCAGCAGCCAAGTTAGGACTTCTGGAAACACCATATATTTT.

The chain recombines TRBV12-3 or TRBV12-4 with TRBJ1-2; 8 bases fit TRBD1. The ends lost 2 bases at V and 8 bases at J; junction bases unmatched: 4. The CDR3 runs to 13 residues. CDR3 loop: CASSLSQGGGYTF. The CDR3 DNA reads TGTGCCAGCAGTTTATCACAGGGGGGCGGCTACACCTTC.

This clone has a single count. The rearrangement links TRBV10-3 to TRBJ1-2; a weak D match, TRBD1 (5 bases). This CDR3 region has 14 residues. The V gene's germline CDR1 is ENHRY and CDR2 SYGVKD. The V end was cut by 2 bases, the J end by 4 bases, with 11 bases between. CDR3 DNA sequence: TGTGCCATCAGTGAGGTTACAGGCATCTATGGCTACACCTTC. This encodes CAISEVTGIYGYTF.

This clone was seen a single time. V gene TRBV5-8 combines with J gene TRBJ1-2, with 7 bases that match TRBD1. Germline V lookup: CDR1 SGHTS, CDR2 YDEGEE. This CDR3 contains 14 residues. Unmatched junction bases numbered 11, after V lost 4 bases and J lost 8 bases. The CDR3 nucleotides read TGTGCCAGCAGCGACCGACAGGGATTTTTCGGCTACACCTTC. This sequence encodes CASSDRQGFFGYTF.

The chain recombines TRBV6-6 with TRBJ1-6, with D uncertain. CDR3 size: 14 residues. Germline V gene lookup returns CDR1 MNHNY and CDR2 SVGAGI (reference sequence). The V end lost 5 bases, the J end lost 7 bases, and 12 bases lay between the germline ends. The CDR3 DNA is TGTGCCAGCAGTCCCCTAGGCCACAATTCACCCCTCCACTTT. Protein product: CASSPLGHNSPLHF.

V gene TRBV7-9 combines with J gene TRBJ2-7; D gene unclear. Trimming removed 0 bases at V and 4 bases at J, with 7 bases between. The CDR3 has 13 residues. The germline CDR1 and CDR2 sequences are SEHNR and FQNEAQ (reference sequence). The CDR3 coding sequence is TGTGCCAGCAGCTTAGCCCCCACTTACGAGCAGTACTTC. This codes for CASSLAPTYEQYF.

The rearrangement uses TRBV2 and TRBJ2-5, with a possible D match to TRBD2 (6 bases). V dropped 6 bases and J dropped 5 bases, with 16 bases sitting between them. This CDR3 spans 14 amino acids. Germline lookup yields CDR1 SNHLY and CDR2 FYNNEI. CDR3 sequence (DNA): TGTGCCAGCAGGGAGGGGCGCAGAAAGGAGACCCAGTACTTC. Its protein product is CASREGRRKETQYF.

The gene calls are TRBV7-2 and TRBJ2-4; no clear D. V was trimmed by 2 bases and J by 8 bases, leaving 16 bases between them. This CDR3 spans 15 amino acids. The germline gives CDR1 SGHTA, CDR2 FQGNSA. In nucleotides, the CDR3 is TGTGCCAGCAGCTTAAATTACCCTACAGTACACATTCAGTACTTC. It is translated as CASSLNYPTVHIQYF. The whole variable domain, filled in from reference TRBV7-2 and TRBJ2-4, reads GAGVSQSPSNKVTEKGKDVELRCDPISGHTALYWYRQSLGQGLEFLIYFQGNSAPDKSGLPSDRFSAERTGGSVSTLTIQRTQQEDSAVYLCASSLNYPTVHIQYFGAGTRLSVL.

The chain employs TRBV6-2 or TRBV6-3 and TRBJ1-4, with TRBD1 matching over 8 bases. CDR1 and CDR2 (germline): MNHEY, SVGEGT. This CDR3 comprises 14 residues. Germline trimming cut 4 bases from V and 8 bases from J; bases unmatched to any gene: 6. CDR3 residues: CASSWGQASEKLFF. CDR3 DNA: TGTGCCAGCAGTTGGGGACAGGCAAGCGAAAAACTGTTTTTT.

V gene TRBV20-1 combines with J gene TRBJ2-7; D is uncertain. The CDR3 runs to 12 residues. V lost 3 bases, J lost 0 bases, and 6 bases lay in between. The V gene's germline CDR1 is DFQATT and CDR2 SNEGSKA (reference sequence). The CDR3 here is CSASQISYEQYF. CDR3 in DNA: TGCAGTGCTAGTCAGATCTCCTACGAGCAGTACTTC.

The genes are TRBV7-8 and TRBJ2-1; D possibly corresponds to TRBD1 (5 bases). Per the germline V gene, CDR1 is SGHVS and CDR2 is FQNEAQ. This CDR3 is built from 13 residues. V was shortened by 5 bases and J by 15 bases, with 20 bases between the two germline ends. CDR3 sequence (DNA): TGTGCCAGCAGCCCAGACAGCCGTCGTAACTCGTTCTTC. The encoded protein is CASSPDSRRNSFF.

The genes are TRBV15 and TRBJ2-3; possibly TRBD2 for D (6 bases). The CDR3 has 13 residues. CDR1 is LNHNV, CDR2 YYDKDF, per germline (reference sequence). The V end was cut by 5 bases, the J end by 5 bases, with 11 bases between. CDR3 loop: CATSGGRLDTQYF. In DNA form, the CDR3 reads TGTGCCACCAGCGGGGGGAGGCTAGATACGCAGTATTTT.

This chain uses TRBV5-4 with TRBJ2-3, with 12 bases aligning to TRBD2. V shed 4 bases and J 1 base; nucleotides not matched to a gene: 4. This CDR3 is 16 amino acids long. CDR1 and CDR2 (germline): SGHNT, YYREEE (reference sequence). The CDR3 bases are TGTGCCAGCAGCCGGACTAGCGGGGCTGGCACAGATACGCAGTATTTT. Protein sequence: CASSRTSGAGTDTQYF.